The next 20 T cell receptor beta chains were all read from a single sample in a study of radiotherapy plus CTLA-4 blockade in lung cancer. The table came from immunoSEQ multiplex PCR; TCRdb's copy has only in-frame clones and leaves some out. The profile shows more than 95,000 clones, about four fifths of them singletons. The sample here was peripheral blood, taken from a patient treated with radiotherapy plus ipilimumab. The source is a human donor with non-small cell lung cancer who had a partial response to radiotherapy plus ipilimumab. Some clones in this sample may be carry-over from other donors' samples.

This clone has only a few counts. V usage is TRBV5-6 and J usage is TRBJ1-5, with a weak D call TRBD1 (6 bases). Germline CDR1 and CDR2: SGHDT and YYEEEE. The CDR3 covers 15 residues. Trimming pared 0 bases from V and 8 bases from J, leaving 15 bases between. DNA for the CDR3: TGTGCCAGCAGCTTGGGTCAGGACAGCTTCAAGCCCCAGCATTTT. Protein sequence: CASSLGQDSFKPQHF. Looking up the rest from reference TRBV5-6 and TRBJ1-5 gives the full variable domain: DAGVTQSPTHLIKTRGQQVTLRCSPKSGHDTVSWYQQALGQGPQFIFQYYEEEERQRGNFPDRFSGHQFPNYSSELNVNALLLGDSALYLCASSLGQDSFKPQHFGDGTRLSIL.

This chain joins TRBV28 and TRBJ2-7, with D possibly being TRBD1 (7 bases). Deletions cut 6 bases from V and 4 bases from J, with 25 bases between. From germline, CDR1 is MDHEN and CDR2 SYDVKM. This CDR3 contains 17 residues. The CDR3 DNA sequence: TGTGCCAGCAGCCTTCGACAGGGTGGGACTCAACTATACGAGCAGTACTTC. This encodes CASSLRQGGTQLYEQYF.

V and J are TRBV5-4 and TRBJ2-3; 9 nucleotides match TRBD1. The V and J ends lost 3 bases and 4 bases, in that order; junction bases with no gene match: 3. The CDR3 consists of 14 residues. The germline V gene encodes CDR1 SGHNT and CDR2 YYREEE (reference sequence). The CDR3: CASSSRTGADTQYF. The CDR3 DNA sequence: TGTGCCAGCAGCTCACGGACAGGGGCAGATACGCAGTATTTT.

The chain has TRBV27 and TRBJ2-1; no reliable D call. Per the germline V gene, CDR1 is MNHEY and CDR2 is SMNVEV (reference sequence). This CDR3 has 13 amino acids. V gave up 2 bases and J gave up 9 bases, with 11 bases separating them. CDR3 in amino acids: CASSLRPTTEQFF. The CDR3 nucleotides are TGTGCCAGCAGTTTAAGGCCCACTACTGAGCAGTTCTTC.

CDR3 coding DNA: TGTGCCAGCTGTGAGCATCCGAGTAGTGCAGATACGCAGTATTTT. This translates into CASCEHPSSADTQYF. The V call is TRBV5-6, the J call TRBJ2-3; no reliable D call. There are 15 residues in the CDR3. Germline assignment: CDR1 SGHDT and CDR2 YYEEEE. Trimming cost V 7 bases and J 4 bases, with 19 bases left between them.

The chain links TRBV5-6 to TRBJ2-1; D is unresolved. The V gene's germline CDR1 is SGHDT and CDR2 YYEEEE. Trimming removed 2 bases from V and 6 bases from J, with 9 bases in between. This CDR3 comprises 13 residues. For the CDR3, the DNA is TGTGCCAGCAGCTTTCGGCGGAGCAATGAGCAGTTCTTC. This translates into CASSFRRSNEQFF.

The CDR3: CASSFDRGDEQYF. The CDR3 bases are TGCGCCAGCAGCTTCGATCGGGGAGACGAGCAGTACTTC. The genes are TRBV5-1 and TRBJ2-5; the D gene is possibly TRBD2 (5 bases). With the DNA end fitting TRBJ2-7 better, the J assignment may be wrong. This CDR3 spans 13 amino acids. CDR1 is SGHRS, CDR2 YFSETQ, per germline.

The rearrangement links TRBV4-2 to TRBJ2-7; possibly TRBD2 for D (6 bases). This CDR3 region has 16 residues. Germline CDR1 reads LGHNA; CDR2 reads YNFKEQ. Trimming removed 3 bases at V and 5 bases at J, with 20 bases between. CDR3 protein: CASSQGGVDGVHEQYF. CDR3 bases: TGTGCCAGCAGCCAGGGGGGAGTGGATGGGGTCCACGAGCAGTACTTC.

The rearrangement links TRBV7-9 to TRBJ2-5; 7 bases map to TRBD2. V shed 2 bases, J shed 6 bases, and the junction held 12 bases outside the gene matches. The CDR3 runs 16 residues. From germline, CDR1 is SEHNR and CDR2 FQNEAQ (reference sequence). The CDR3 region has the DNA TGTGCCAGCAGCTTATGGGGGAGGGAGGGGTACAAGACCCAGTACTTC. Translation gives CASSLWGREGYKTQYF. Full variable domain (remainder filled in from reference TRBV7-9 and TRBJ2-5): DTGVSQNPRHKITKRGQNVTFRCDPISEHNRLYWYRQTLGQGPEFLTYFQNEAQLEKSRLLSDRFSAERPKGSFSTLEIQRTEQGDSAMYLCASSLWGREGYKTQYFGPGTRLLVL.

In this sample, this clone turned up many times. The V and J genes are TRBV28 and TRBJ2-7; D may be TRBD1 (6 bases). Germline loops: CDR1 MDHEN, CDR2 SYDVKM. The CDR3 sequence is 14 residues long. Trimming shortened V by 2 bases and J by 2 bases, and 10 bases separated the two germline ends. The CDR3 coding sequence is TGTGCCAGCAGTTTAAGGGGGTTCACCTACGAGCAGTACTTC. Translation: CASSLRGFTYEQYF. The full variable domain, its missing parts supplied by reference TRBV28 and TRBJ2-7, is DVKVTQSSRYLVKRTGEKVFLECVQDMDHENMFWYRQDPGLGLRLIYFSYDVKMKEKGDIPEGYSVSREKKERFSLILESASTNQTSMYLCASSLRGFTYEQYFGPGTRLTVT.

This chain connects TRBV9 to TRBJ1-5; 8 nucleotides agree with TRBD1. The CDR3 is 16 amino acids. Per the germline V gene, CDR1 is SGDLS and CDR2 is YYNGEE. Trimming removed 0 bases from V and 3 bases from J; junction bases left unmatched: 5. CDR3 region: CASSVGADRANQPQHF. The CDR3 nucleotides are TGTGCCAGCAGCGTAGGCGCGGACAGGGCCAATCAGCCCCAGCATTTT.

The chain employs TRBV6-5 and TRBJ2-5; TRBD1 agrees at 7 bases. J was trimmed by 4 bases and V by 0 bases; bases with no gene match: 8. This CDR3 is built from 16 residues. The germline gives CDR1 MNHEY, CDR2 SVGAGI. The CDR3 DNA reads as TGTGCCAGCAGTTACTCGGGATCGAGGGGGCCAGAGACCCAGTACTTC. It encodes CASSYSGSRGPETQYF.

The chain joins TRBV18 to TRBJ2-2; 8 bases line up with TRBD2. Germline values: CDR1 KGHSH, CDR2 LQKENI. The ends lost 6 bases at V and 6 bases at J; junction bases unmatched: 6. The CDR3 consists of 14 residues. As DNA, the CDR3 is TGTGCCAGCTCGGAGACTAGCGTCGCCGGGGAGCTGTTTTTT. Its translation: CASSETSVAGELFF.

A few counts support this clone. This rearrangement joins TRBV5-4 to TRBJ1-6, with D unresolved. V lost 1 base, J lost 7 bases, and 9 bases lay in between. The CDR3 is 14 amino acids. Germline CDR1 is SGHNT and CDR2 is YYREEE (reference sequence). As DNA, the CDR3 is TGTGCCAGCAGCTTGACAGCCGAGAATTCACCCCTCCACTTT. Protein: CASSLTAENSPLHF.

The rearrangement joins TRBV18 to TRBJ1-5; D not resolved. Germline V gene lookup returns CDR1 KGHSH and CDR2 LQKENI. The V gene lost 2 bases and the J gene lost 9 bases, with 5 bases spanning the gap. The CDR3 has 11 amino acids. The CDR3 region is CASSPERPQHF. Here the CDR3 DNA reads TGTGCCAGCTCACCAGAGCGGCCCCAGCATTTT.

The CDR3 reads CASSLTDSHTEAFF. Written as DNA, the CDR3 is TGTGCCAGCAGCTTAACGGACAGTCACACTGAAGCTTTCTTT. The rearrangement joins TRBV7-3 to TRBJ1-1, with a weak D call TRBD1 (6 bases). The germline gives CDR1 SGHTA, CDR2 FQGTGA. The CDR3 has 14 amino acids. The germline V and J ends were trimmed by 0 bases and 3 bases, with 8 bases remaining between them.

In its sample, this clone was seen once. The chain uses TRBV11-3 and TRBJ2-2; D may be TRBD2 (5 bases). V lost 1 base and J 4 bases, leaving 7 bases between the germline ends. The length of the CDR3 is 14 residues. Germline loops: CDR1 SGHNT, CDR2 YENEEA. The CDR3 DNA reads as TGTGCCAGCAGCTTAGTCGGGGTCACCGGGGAGCTGTTTTTT. This gives the protein CASSLVGVTGELFF.

Written as DNA, the CDR3 is TGTGCCAGCAGTGAAGCGCGCACAGACTATGGCTACACCTTC. Translation gives CASSEARTDYGYTF. The chain is built from TRBV2 and TRBJ1-2; D is ambiguous. V was trimmed by 0 bases and J by 3 bases, leaving 8 bases between them. This CDR3 contains 14 residues. The germline CDR1 and CDR2 sequences are SNHLY and FYNNEI.

This chain uses TRBV19 with TRBJ1-1, with 10 positions matching TRBD1. Germline CDR1 is LNHDA and CDR2 is SQIVND (reference sequence). There are 14 residues in the CDR3. V was pared by 9 bases and J by 2 bases, with 6 bases of the junction left unmatched. The CDR3 spells CASGTGEPNTEAFF. CDR3 DNA sequence: TGTGCCAGCGGGACAGGGGAACCTAACACTGAAGCTTTCTTT.

The chain recombines TRBV27 with TRBJ1-2; D is possibly TRBD1 (6 bases). V lost 8 bases to trimming and J lost 2 bases, with 12 bases between them. CDR1 is MNHEY, CDR2 SMNVEV, per germline (reference sequence). The CDR3 length is 13 residues. The CDR3: CASGTTGNYGYTF. The CDR3 nucleotides are TGTGCCAGCGGCACAACAGGGAACTATGGCTACACCTTC.